This TCR beta chain was retrieved from a study of technical replicates of blood from a few donors. The CDR3 has 15 residues. Germline V gene data show CDR1 as SGHNT and CDR2 as YYREEE (reference sequence). V lost 5 bases to trimming and J lost 1 base; unmatched junction nucleotides: 3. The protocol was immunoSEQ multiplex PCR, while the TCRdb copy is restricted to in-frame clones and leaves out a portion. The sample has tens of thousands of clones, roughly 98% seen once. The chain joins TRBV5-4 to TRBJ2-1; 10 bases align to TRBD1. Sequenced material: T cells isolated from PBMCs. This clonotype originated in a human donor in good health. The CDR3 nucleotides read TGTGCCAGCAGTTCGGACAGGGGGTCCTACAATGAGCAGTTCTTC. It specifies CASSSDRGSYNEQFF. Filled out from reference TRBV5-4 and TRBJ2-1, the complete variable domain reads ETGVTQSPTHLIKTRGQQVTLRCSSQSGHNTVSWYQQALGQGPQFIFQYYREEENGRGNFPPRFSGLQFPNYSSELNVNALELDDSALYLCASSSDRGSYNEQFFGPGTRLTVL.